Given below is one T cell receptor (beta chain) in context. Preparation of the TCRbeta library involved a method that used unique molecular identifiers. TCRdb analysed the PCR reads with MiXCR anew, one entry per CDR3 protein. The profile covers some 490,000 distinct CDR3 sequences, with about an eighth appearing a single time and around 6% taken by the ten largest. The data derive from a study of T-cell reconstitution after alpha-beta-depleted transplantation in children. Germline CDR1 is SNHLY and CDR2 is FYNNEI. CDR3 length: 15 amino acids. V lost 1 base to trimming and J lost 5 bases, with 14 bases between them.

The receptor comes from a human donor who donated a stem cell graft to a child with combined immunodeficiency. The chain carries TRBV2 and TRBJ2-5; D not resolved. Sequenced here: PBMCs from the stem cell graft donor, sampled from the stem cell graft. The CDR3 spells CASSEEIGKGETQYF. The DNA of the CDR3 is TGTGCCAGCAGTGAAGAAATAGGGAAGGGCGAGACCCAGTACTTC.